This T cell receptor beta chain was documented in a study of beta chain features in type 1 diabetes. General observations from the study: Compared to healthy donors, patients appeared to have naive, central memory and Treg TCRB repertoires that were more alike.

This clone was recorded a few times. What it recognizes is unknown. The whole isolated RNA underwent reverse transcription, so sequencing captured expressed TCRB transcripts. Only in-frame clones appear in the TCRdb table, and some are missing; sequencing was by immunoSEQ multiplex PCR. The table shows about 320,000 clones, with around 15% occurring only once. The CDR3 has 14 residues. Germline loops: CDR1 SEHNR, CDR2 FQNEAQ (reference sequence). The germline V and J ends were trimmed by 2 bases and 1 base, with 8 bases remaining between them. V usage is TRBV7-9 and J usage is TRBJ2-5; no clear D. The sample comprised central memory CD4+ T cells from blood. This TCR was sampled from a man younger than 45 in good health. CDR3 protein: CASSLLTAQETQYF. The CDR3 bases are TGTGCCAGCAGCTTACTTACGGCCCAAGAGACCCAGTACTTC.